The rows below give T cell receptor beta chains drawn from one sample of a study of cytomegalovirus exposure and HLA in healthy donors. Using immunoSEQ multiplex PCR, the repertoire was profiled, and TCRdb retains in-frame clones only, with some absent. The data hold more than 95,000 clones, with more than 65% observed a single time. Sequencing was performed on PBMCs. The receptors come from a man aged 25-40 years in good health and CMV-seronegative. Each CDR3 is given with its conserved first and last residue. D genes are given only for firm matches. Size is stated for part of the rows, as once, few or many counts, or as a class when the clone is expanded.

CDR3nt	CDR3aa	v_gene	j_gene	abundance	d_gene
TGTGCCAGCAGCGCTAGGACAGACTCCTACGAGCAGTACTTC	CASSARTDSYEQYF	TRBV9	TRBJ2-7	-	-
TGTGCCAGCAGCTTCGGAGGGTCCAACGAGCAGTACTTC	CASSFGGSNEQYF	TRBV7-2	TRBJ2-7	-	-
TGTGCCACCAGCAGAGTTGGGGGCTCGACTGGAAACACCATATATTTT	CATSRVGGSTGNTIYF	TRBV15	TRBJ1-3	-	-
TGTGCCAGCAGCGTAGTCCCCTGGGCTAGCGGGAGAGGGAATGAGCAGTTCTTC	CASSVVPWASGRGNEQFF	TRBV9	TRBJ2-1	-	TRBD2
TGTGCCAGCAGCTTTAGTGAGAAGAAGGGCTACACCTTC	CASSFSEKKGYTF	TRBV7-6	TRBJ1-2	few	-
TGCGCCAGCAGCGCAACAGGGGGAGACACCATATATTTT	CASSATGGDTIYF	TRBV5-1	TRBJ1-3	few	TRBD1
TGTGCCATCAGCTCATCCGGGGGGGGCACAGATACGCAGTATTTT	CAISSSGGGTDTQYF	TRBV10-3	TRBJ2-3	once	TRBD2
TGTGCCAGCAGCTTGGGGACTTCGGGGGGCATTCAGTACTTC	CASSLGTSGGIQYF	TRBV7-9	TRBJ2-4	few	TRBD2
TGTGCCAGTACTCTGGGAGGGAGCTCCTACGAGCAGTACTTC	CASTLGGSSYEQYF	TRBV19	TRBJ2-7	-	TRBD2
TGTGCCAGCAGCTTCCGTCTCACGGCAGGGATTGGTCTCGCGGAGACCCAGTACTTC	CASSFRLTAGIGLAETQYF	TRBV7-9	TRBJ2-5	-	-
TGCGCCAGCAGCCCCGGACAGGACACCGGGGAGCTGTTTTTT	CASSPGQDTGELFF	TRBV5-1	TRBJ2-2	-	TRBD1
TGTGCCAGCAGGTTACAGTTCTCGTCCTACGAGCAGTACTTC	CASRLQFSSYEQYF	TRBV5-5	TRBJ2-7	-	-
TGTGCCAGCCGGGAGGGGTACGAGCAGTACTTC	CASREGYEQYF	TRBV7-8	TRBJ2-7	few	TRBD2
TGTGCCACCAGAGTTATAGCGGGAGGCACCGGGGAGCTGTTTTTT	CATRVIAGGTGELFF	TRBV15	TRBJ2-2	-	TRBD2
TGTGCCACCCCACAAGGGGGGGTGGACTACGAGCAGTACTTC	CATPQGGVDYEQYF	TRBV7-3	TRBJ2-7	-	-
TGTGCCAGCAGCCGTGGACAGCCGAACACTGAAGCTTTCTTT	CASSRGQPNTEAFF	TRBV9	TRBJ1-1	-	-
TGTGCCAGCAGTGAAGCGGGAGCGACGGAGACCCAGTACTTC	CASSEAGATETQYF	TRBV6-1	TRBJ2-5	few	-
TGTGCCAGTAGTATAGACGGGGAAGAGACCCAGTACTTC	CASSIDGEETQYF	TRBV19	TRBJ2-5	-	-
TGTGCCACCGAAGGGACAGGGCGGAGTGAGCAGTTCTTC	CATEGTGRSEQFF	TRBV19	TRBJ2-1	-	TRBD1
TGTGCCAGCAGCCTATCTACTAGCGCTCGCGAGCAGTTCTTC	CASSLSTSAREQFF	TRBV11-2	TRBJ2-1	-	TRBD2
TGTGCCAGCAGCTTAGGTCTAGCGGGTTTAGATACGCAGTATTTT	CASSLGLAGLDTQYF	TRBV7-2	TRBJ2-3	-	TRBD2
TGTGCCAGCGCGAGCACCGGGGAGCTGTTTTTT	CASASTGELFF	TRBV2	TRBJ2-2	-	-
TGTGCCAGCAGTGCCCCCGGGACAGTGGAAGAGACCCAGTACTTC	CASSAPGTVEETQYF	TRBV28	TRBJ2-5	-	TRBD1
TGTGCCAGCACCCAGGGGATCTACGAGCAGTACTTC	CASTQGIYEQYF	TRBV28	TRBJ2-7	-	-
TGTGCCAGCAGTTTATATGGGAGGGGTTGGCTGGGAGACGAGCAGTACTTC	CASSLYGRGWLGDEQYF	TRBV28	TRBJ2-7	-	TRBD2
TGTGCCGTAGGACAGGTTCAAGAGACCCAGTACTTC	CAVGQVQETQYF	TRBV27	TRBJ2-5	-	TRBD1
TGTGCCAGCAGCTCCGGGACTAGCGGGAGGGCAAACAATGAGCAGTTCTTC	CASSSGTSGRANNEQFF	TRBV5-4	TRBJ2-1	-	TRBD2
TGCGCCAGCAGCCAAAAACTGGGCACCGACACCGGGGAGCTGTTTTTT	CASSQKLGTDTGELFF	TRBV4-3	TRBJ2-2	-	-
TGTGCCAGCGGGACTAGCGGGAGTATAGATACGCAGTATTTT	CASGTSGSIDTQYF	TRBV5-4	TRBJ2-3	-	TRBD2
TGTGCAAGTCGCTTAGCGGCCGTTCGGACTAGCGCCTACGAGCAGTACTTC	CASRLAAVRTSAYEQYF	TRBV12-2	TRBJ2-7	many	-
TGTGCCTGGAGTCGTAGGCAGGGGGCGCGGAATGAAAAACTGTTTTTT	CAWSRRQGARNEKLFF	TRBV30	TRBJ1-4	-	TRBD1
TGTGCCAGCAGCTTTTTCGGCGGGAGGGACGAGCAGTACTTC	CASSFFGGRDEQYF	TRBV7-2	TRBJ2-7	few	TRBD2
TGTGCCACCAGCAAGGAGGCGGGAGTACCTAGCTCCTACGAGCAGTACTTC	CATSKEAGVPSSYEQYF	TRBV15	TRBJ2-7	-	TRBD2
TGTGCCAGCAGCCCGGCATATTCGGGGGGAGGACTCTCCTACGAGCAGTACTTC	CASSPAYSGGGLSYEQYF	TRBV7-6	TRBJ2-7	-	TRBD2
TGTGCCTGGAGTGTACCTAGCCCGTACCAAGAGACCCAGTACTTC	CAWSVPSPYQETQYF	TRBV30	TRBJ2-5	-	-